The entry that follows covers one TCR beta chain sequence. Clinical history as reported by participants underpinned cohort assignment. Measured with immunoSEQ multiplex PCR; TCRdb has only the in-frame clones, and not every one. The table shows under 250,000 clones, with 83% occurring only once. The sample belongs to a study of blood T cell repertoires in COVID-19. Trimming at V came to 6 bases and at J to 0 bases, leaving 7 bases not matched to a gene. Germline V gene lookup returns CDR1 MNHEY and CDR2 SVGEGT. The CDR3 is 16 amino acids. Material: PBMCs or T cells enriched from blood (not recorded which). This sequence originates from a woman in her thirties or forties who had been exposed to COVID-19. The V gene is TRBV6-2 or TRBV6-3, the J gene TRBJ2-1, with TRBD2 matching over 8 bases. The chain's CDR3 is CASRPAGGRSYNEQFF. The DNA for the CDR3 is TGTGCCAGCAGACCTGCGGGGGGCCGCTCCTACAATGAGCAGTTCTTC.